This TCR beta chain came from a study of T cell repertoires in cytomegalovirus infection. Study-level information: Indicated by public TCR beta signatures were CMV infection and matching HLA type.

Study-wide results and limits: It was HLA-C-restricted CMV-specific TCR beta clonotypes that dominated the response ex vivo. Cumulative public TCR beta family frequency identified carriers of CMV plus the relevant HLA.

TCRdb re-analysed the reads in MiXCR, keeping a single row per CDR3 protein. The sample yields over 450,000 distinct CDR3 sequences, around 11% seen once. This CDR3 is built from 16 residues. The V and J ends lost 5 bases and 3 bases, in that order; junction bases with no gene match: 7. The germline gives CDR1 MNHNS, CDR2 SASEGT. This clonotype was seen at least ten times. What it recognizes is unknown. This chain uses TRBV6-1 with TRBJ2-1; 10 nucleotides match TRBD1. The source is a human donor in good health (CMV status not recorded). Some clones in this sample may be carry-over from other donors' samples. Sequencing was performed on PBMCs. CDR3 in DNA: TGTGCCAGCAGTCTATCCGGGACAGGGGTCTACAATGAGCAGTTCTTC. This codes for CASSLSGTGVYNEQFF.